Listed here are 23 T cell receptor beta chains from one sample, sequenced in a study of blood T cells in healthy people across ages. A second PCR, run for 7 to 11 cycles, used a sample-barcoded 5' primer plus a J-beta primer mix. MiXCR, applied by TCRdb to the 5' RACE reads, yields one record per CDR3 protein. Among roughly 550,000 distinct CDR3 sequences listed, about 24% were seen once. The same sample was also used in a study of T cells of mothers and their children.

The sample taken for sequencing was blood. Receptors were obtained from a boy between 5 and 17 years old in good health.

This clonotype was seen ten or more times. The chain links TRBV7-2 to TRBJ2-7; 11 bases are a match to TRBD2. The V and J ends lost 6 bases and 0 bases, in that order; junction bases with no gene match: 4. The CDR3 is 15 residues long. The germline CDR1 and CDR2 sequences are SGHTA and FQGNSA. In DNA form, the CDR3 reads TGTGCCAGCAGTTTCACTAGCGGGAGCTCCTACGAGCAGTACTTC. It yields the protein CASSFTSGSSYEQYF.

This clonotype was observed a few times. The junction shows a germline mismatch at one end, possibly a read error. The rearrangement uses TRBV27 and TRBJ1-4; weak D call: TRBD1 (5 bases). CDR1 is MNHEY, CDR2 SMNVEV, per germline (reference sequence). The CDR3 is 17 residues long. The CDR3 spells CASRSLLREQANEELFF. As DNA, the CDR3 is TGTGCCAGCAGGAGTTTACTCAGGGAGCAGGCTAATGAAGAACTGTTTTTT.

This clonotype was seen at least ten times. The V call is TRBV7-2, the J call TRBJ2-3, with TRBD2 matching over 7 bases. This CDR3 is 15 amino acids long. The V gene end was trimmed by 5 bases and the J gene end by 2 bases; junction bases not matched to a gene: 7. The germline V gene has CDR1 SGHTA and CDR2 FQGNSA. The CDR3 region is CASSPEAGPTDTQYF. The CDR3 coding sequence is TGTGCCAGCAGCCCCGAAGCGGGACCCACAGATACGCAGTATTTT. Drawing the rest from reference TRBV7-2 and TRBJ2-3, the complete variable domain is GAGVSQSPSNKVTEKGKDVELRCDPISGHTALYWYRQSLGQGLEFLIYFQGNSAPDKSGLPSDRFSAERTGGSVSTLTIQRTQQEDSAVYLCASSPEAGPTDTQYFGPGTRLTVL.

J is TRBJ1-4 and V is TRBV6-6; no clear D. The length of the CDR3 is 12 residues. The V gene lost 2 bases and the J gene lost 12 bases, with 10 bases spanning the gap. Germline CDR1 is MNHNY and CDR2 is SVGAGI (reference sequence). The CDR3 loop is CASSYRTTELFF. Written as DNA, the CDR3 is TGTGCCAGCAGTTACCGGACTACGGAACTGTTTTTT.

The chain couples TRBV7-2 to TRBJ1-1; D unresolved. V was pared by 8 bases and J by 1 base, with 11 bases between. This CDR3 comprises 13 residues. In germline, CDR1 is SGHTA, CDR2 FQGNSA. The CDR3 DNA is TGTGCCAGCCTCTCCACCTCGAACACTGAAGCTTTCTTT. Its protein is CASLSTSNTEAFF.

This clonotype was picked up a small number of times. This chain connects TRBV27 to TRBJ1-1; TRBD1 matches 10 bases. CDR1 and CDR2 (germline): MNHEY, SMNVEV (reference sequence). CDR3 length equals 14 residues. Losses at the gene ends were 6 bases for V and 4 bases for J; bases not matched to a gene: 5. CDR3 amino acids: CASSPGDRGTEAFF. DNA of the CDR3: TGTGCCAGCAGCCCCGGGGACAGGGGCACTGAAGCTTTCTTT.

The chain employs TRBV18 and TRBJ2-2; 12 nucleotides match TRBD1. The CDR3 has 17 amino acids. Germline lookup yields CDR1 KGHSH and CDR2 LQKENI. The V gene end was trimmed by 3 bases and the J gene end by 5 bases; junction bases not matched to a gene: 7. The CDR3 is CASSPTGQGARTGELFF. CDR3 nucleotide sequence: TGTGCCAGCTCACCGACGGGACAGGGGGCGCGAACCGGGGAGCTGTTTTTT.

In DNA, the CDR3 is TGTGCCAGCAGTGAAGAATGGGGATTTAACTATGGCTACACCTTC. This sequence encodes CASSEEWGFNYGYTF. J is TRBJ1-2 and V is TRBV6-1; the D is unclear. Germline V gives CDR1 MNHNS, CDR2 SASEGT. With 1 base removed from V and 1 base from J, the gap between germline ends came to 10 bases. The CDR3 runs 15 residues.

Worth noting for this clonotype: Its ends do not fully match the called genes, so a read error is possible. CDR3 in amino acids: CTTSRDHTNEQFF. The CDR3 coding sequence is TGTACCACCAGCAGAGATCATACCAATGAGCAGTTCTTC. This chain uses TRBV15 with TRBJ2-1; no clear D. This CDR3 comprises 13 residues. Germline V gene lookup returns CDR1 LNHNV and CDR2 YYDKDF (reference sequence).

The V call is TRBV6-6, the J call TRBJ2-1; 7 positions agree with TRBD2. The V gene's germline CDR1 is MNHNY and CDR2 SVGAGI (reference sequence). J gave up 0 bases and V 3 bases, and 5 bases lay outside the gene matches. This CDR3 has 16 residues. The DNA for the CDR3 is TGTGCCAGCAGTTATCGCGGGGGAAGCTCCTACAATGAGCAGTTCTTC. Translating it yields CASSYRGGSSYNEQFF.

V gene TRBV12-3 or TRBV12-4 combines with J gene TRBJ2-1; D might be TRBD2 (6 bases). The J call may be faulty, since TRBJ2-5 better matches the DNA end. The CDR3 covers 15 residues. The CDR3 is CASSPEEGRWETQYF. As DNA, the CDR3 is TGTGCCAGCAGTCCTGAGGAGGGGAGGTGGGAGACCCAGTACTTC.

The table lists this clonotype with a few counts. The J gene is TRBJ2-2, the V gene TRBV30, with unresolved D. There are 13 residues in the CDR3. Germline loops: CDR1 GTSNPN, CDR2 SVGIG (reference sequence). V lost 5 bases to trimming and J lost 2 bases, with 9 bases between them. As DNA, the CDR3 is TGTGCCTGGGGTTTTACTAACACCGGGGAGCTGTTTTTT. Translating gives CAWGFTNTGELFF.

The rearrangement uses TRBV30 and TRBJ1-2; the D is unclear. CDR1 is GTSNPN, CDR2 SVGIG, per germline (reference sequence). Trimming took 4 bases from V and 0 from J, leaving 6 bases between them. The CDR3 covers 12 residues. CDR3 sequence: CAWNRANYGYTF. CDR3 in DNA: TGTGCCTGGAACAGAGCTAACTATGGCTACACCTTC.

A few counts support this clonotype. The genes are TRBV11-2 and TRBJ2-1, with 7 bases identical to TRBD1. The CDR3 runs 16 residues. Germline CDR1 SGHAT, CDR2 FQNNGV. V gave up 4 bases and J gave up 1 base; unmatched junction bases: 7. CDR3 residues: CASSSMRGLSYNEQFF. The CDR3 DNA is TGTGCCAGCAGCTCCATGAGGGGGCTGTCCTACAATGAGCAGTTCTTC. The complete variable domain, with remaining parts taken from reference TRBV11-2 and TRBJ2-1, reads EAGVAQSPRYKIIEKRQSVAFWCNPISGHATLYWYQQILGQGPKLLIQFQNNGVVDDSQLPKDRFSAERLKGVDSTLKIQPAKLEDSAVYLCASSSMRGLSYNEQFFGPGTRLTVL.

The chain is built from TRBV4-1 and TRBJ2-3; D is perhaps TRBD1 (6 bases). Germline lookup yields CDR1 MGHRA and CDR2 YSYEKL. V lost 4 bases, J lost 2 bases, and 16 bases lay in between. This CDR3 is built from 16 residues. CDR3: CASSRVLGASTDTQYF. The DNA of the CDR3 is TGCGCCAGCAGCCGGGTTTTGGGGGCTTCCACAGATACGCAGTATTTT.

The V and J genes are TRBV7-9 and TRBJ1-2, with D unclear. This CDR3 has 12 residues. Trimming cost V 8 bases and J 10 bases, with 17 bases left between them. CDR1 and CDR2 from the germline V gene are SEHNR and FQNEAQ (reference sequence). The CDR3 bases are TGTGCCAGCTCACAGACCGAATCGGACTACACCTTC. Its protein is CASSQTESDYTF.

The chain links TRBV27 to TRBJ1-6; D not resolved. CDR3 size: 15 residues. Germline loops: CDR1 MNHEY, CDR2 SMNVEV (reference sequence). The V and J ends lost 6 bases and 1 base respectively, with 10 bases between them. The CDR3 DNA is TGTGCCAGCAGAGGGCGTGGGTCCTATAATTCACCCCTCCACTTT. Protein: CASRGRGSYNSPLHF.

V and J are TRBV27 and TRBJ1-3, with D tentatively TRBD1 (5 bases). V dropped 6 bases and J dropped 4 bases, with 10 bases sitting between them. The CDR3 is 13 amino acids. Germline loops: CDR1 MNHEY, CDR2 SMNVEV (reference sequence). The CDR3 DNA reads TGTGCCAGCAGAACCCGGGGGGGAAACACCATATATTTT. Amino acid sequence: CASRTRGGNTIYF.

This clonotype was observed a handful of times. The chain has TRBV19 and TRBJ1-1; 7 positions agree with TRBD1. CDR3 size: 13 residues. Losses at the gene ends were 7 bases for V and 3 bases for J; bases not matched to a gene: 5. Germline-derived CDR1 and CDR2 are LNHDA and SQIVND (reference sequence). CDR3 sequence (DNA): TGTGCCAGTAATCGACAGGGTGACACTGAAGCTTTCTTT. This gives the protein CASNRQGDTEAFF.

V gene TRBV4-1 combines with J gene TRBJ2-3; 12 bases agree with TRBD2. The CDR3 loop spans 14 amino acids. V gave up 3 bases and J gave up 5 bases; unmatched junction bases: 0. Germline CDR1 MGHRA, CDR2 YSYEKL. As DNA, the CDR3 is TGCGCCAGCAGCCAGGGACTAGCGGGAGATACGCAGTATTTT. Protein product: CASSQGLAGDTQYF.

This chain uses TRBV3-1 with TRBJ1-1, with D unclear. The V and J ends lost 1 base and 3 bases respectively, with 3 bases between them. This CDR3 has 12 residues. In germline, CDR1 is LGHDT, CDR2 YNNKEL (reference sequence). The CDR3 DNA follows: TGTGCCAGCAGCCAAGTTGACACTGAAGCTTTCTTT. This gives the protein CASSQVDTEAFF.

This clonotype was observed a handful of times. The chain links TRBV28 to TRBJ1-2; 8 bases agree with TRBD1. The germline CDR1 and CDR2 sequences are MDHEN and SYDVKM. V shed 4 bases and J 5 bases; nucleotides not matched to a gene: 3. The CDR3 covers 13 residues. This CDR3 is CASSSDRAYGYTF. CDR3 bases: TGTGCCAGCAGTTCGGACAGGGCTTATGGCTACACCTTC.

The CDR3 loop reads CSARSGTAEETQYF. In DNA, the CDR3 is TGCAGTGCGCGATCCGGGACGGCTGAAGAGACCCAGTACTTC. The chain couples TRBV20-1 to TRBJ2-5, with D possibly being TRBD1 or TRBD2 (5 bases each). V lost 6 bases and J 3 bases, leaving 17 bases between the germline ends. Germline CDR1 is DFQATT and CDR2 is SNEGSKA (reference sequence). This CDR3 is built from 14 residues.